This T cell receptor beta chain was identified in a study of OX40 agonist ivuxolimab in advanced cancers. With respect to the entire study: Ivuxolimab was an agonistic, fully human IgG2 monoclonal antibody directed against OX40 (CD134), a costimulatory receptor. Intravenous ivuxolimab was administered to patients every 2 weeks at six dose levels: 0.01, 0.1, 0.3, 1.5, 3 and 10 mg/kg. Of the approximately 50 dose-escalation patients, hepatocellular carcinoma was present in roughly 19, melanoma in roughly 15, renal cell carcinoma in 9 and head and neck cancer in 9. The paper reports the monotherapy dose-escalation portion (N of about 56 patients) of the phase I ivuxolimab trial. Three dose-escalation patients achieved partial responses, one with hepatocellular carcinoma and two with cutaneous melanoma. A male proportion of roughly 80% and a mean age of approximately 62 years, ranging from 23 to 79, were recorded for the dose-escalation cohort. Peripheral TCRbeta sequencing was intended to test whether TCR sequence diversity was altered and clonal T-cell expansion was caused by ivuxolimab. Patients were allowed to have had prior anti-PD-1, anti-PD-L1 or anti-CTLA-4 therapy, and around 37% of the dose-escalation patients had previously received checkpoint inhibitors.

In regard to this clone: No antigen is known for it. Nothing much larger sits one base from this clone, and base qualities are not available.

Patients with a history of autoimmune disease or receiving systemic immunosuppression were excluded from the trial. Peripheral blood for TCR sequencing was collected from all dose cohorts at baseline, on cycle 4 day 1, and on cycle 7 day 1. The samples were taken from a phase I, first-in-human, multicenter, open-label dose-escalation trial of ivuxolimab. Adults with locally advanced or metastatic head and neck squamous cell, hepatocellular, melanoma or renal cell carcinoma were enrolled in the trial. Before TCR sequencing, CD4+ T cells and CD8+ T cells from peripheral blood were sorted into separate populations. Genomic DNA was extracted from sorted cells for sequencing of the TCRbeta CDR3 region. TCRbeta CDR3 regions were sequenced using the immunoSEQ Assay. TCRdb mirrors the immuneACCESS table, restricted to in-frame sequences. Some clones are absent from its copies; in checked studies, under half trace to an unresolved V gene, and the reason for the others is unknown. The sample profile shows 50,000 to 60,000 clones; 70% to 90% of them were found once. The biggest ten clones account for 6.5% to 7.5% of the sample.

What the work shows at the level of the full study, not this receptor alone: In the 0.1-3.0 mg/kg groups, partial responders had among the lowest normalized peripheral clonal expansion, particularly in CD8+ T cells. The antigen specificity of the peripheral T cells that underwent clonal expansion was not determined. At doses of 0.1 to 3.0 mg/kg, clonal expansion of both CD4+ and CD8+ T cells in blood was seen between baseline and week 6. Low levels of normalized T-cell clonal expansion were also seen in some nonresponding patients. After ivuxolimab, more expanded clones were found on average in CD8+ T cells than in CD4+ T cells.

From its cysteine to its phenylalanine, the CDR3 spans 15 amino acids. The retained sequence is limited to the CDR3, 45 bases, with the frame set at the first base. V is trimmed back by 0 bases and J by 7 bases, and the junction contains 6 bases that no gene match accounts for. CDR1 and CDR2 are drawn from the germline V gene: SGHAT, FQNNGV. The rearranged segments are TRBV11-2 and TRBJ1-2, with 9 bases aligning to TRBD1. Sequenced here: CD4+ or CD8+ T cells sorted from blood, sampled in a trial of the OX40 agonist ivuxolimab. The receptor comes from an adult with an advanced solid tumor such as melanoma, head and neck, liver or kidney cancer. The sequence in DNA is TGTGCCAGCAGCTTAGATGGGTCGACAGGGGGTGGCTACACCTTC. It translates as CASSLDGSTGGGYTF. This CDR3, with the reference TRBV11-2 and TRBJ1-2 proteins standing in past its ends, gives the full variable domain EAGVAQSPRYKIIEKRQSVAFWCNPISGHATLYWYQQILGQGPKLLIQFQNNGVVDDSQLPKDRFSAERLKGVDSTLKIQPAKLEDSAVYLCASSLDGSTGGGYTFGSGTRLTVV.